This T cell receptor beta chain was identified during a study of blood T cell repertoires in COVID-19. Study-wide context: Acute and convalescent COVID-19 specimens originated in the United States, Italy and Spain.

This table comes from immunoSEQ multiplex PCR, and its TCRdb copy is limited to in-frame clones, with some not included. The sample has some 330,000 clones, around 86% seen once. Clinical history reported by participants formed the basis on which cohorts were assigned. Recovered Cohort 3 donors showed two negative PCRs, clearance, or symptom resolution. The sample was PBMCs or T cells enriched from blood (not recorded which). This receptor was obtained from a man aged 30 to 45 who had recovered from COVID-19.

CDR3 loop: CASSPLWTGVSYEQYF. In nucleotides, the CDR3 is TGTGCCAGCAGCCCACTCTGGACAGGGGTCTCCTACGAGCAGTACTTC. The gene calls are TRBV11-2 and TRBJ2-7; 9 bases match TRBD1. The germline V gene encodes CDR1 SGHAT and CDR2 FQNNGV. The CDR3 length is 16 residues. V lost 5 bases, J lost 0 bases, and 8 bases stayed unmatched.